The text below deals with one T cell receptor beta chain. The antigen is not known. A much larger clone differs from this one at a single base, so this may be a read error. RNA fractions of 10%, 30% or 50% and about 19,000 to 1,100,000 sorted cells were the source of naive CD8 libraries. This CDR3 has 13 residues. Deletions cut 3 bases from V and 6 bases from J, with 9 bases between. Germline CDR1 is SGHVS and CDR2 is FNYEAQ. The data originate from a study of molecular identifiers for immune sequencing clone quantification. Regarding the study as a whole: More than 97% of effector molecules, versus under 1% of naive-cell molecules, belonged to clones above 20 RNA copies. Underestimated sizes of highly expanded clones could result from identical TCR molecules that share a barcode.

TCRdb re-analysed the PCR reads in MiXCR, keeping a single row per CDR3 protein. The sample carries under 600,000 distinct CDR3 sequences, around 25% recorded once. The chain couples TRBV7-6 to TRBJ1-5; D uncertain. This TCR came from a human donor in good health. Some libraries in this study had Jurkat cell RNA spiked in. Material: naive CD8+ T cells from blood, with Jurkat cell RNA spiked in. The sample's subset: FACS-sorted CD8+CD4-CCR7+CD45RA+ naive T cells. The CDR3 DNA reads as TGTGCCAGCAGCTTGCTCCTCGCTCAGCCCCAGCATTTT. This encodes CASSLLLAQPQHF.